This T cell receptor beta chain was profiled in a study of human T cells and chemical hapten exposure. Time point here: pre-sensitization, week 0. The treatment denotes: therapeutic diphenylcyclopropenone sensitization with weekly scalp DPC. TCRdb re-called the RACE reads with MiXCR, one entry per CDR3 protein. There are around 180,000 distinct CDR3 sequences in the sample; more than 25% occur only once, and about 2.7% lies in the top ten. Germline V CDR1 and CDR2: KGHSH, LQKENI. The CDR3 loop spans 15 amino acids. Trimming pared 4 bases from V and 1 base from J, leaving 11 bases between. The chain combines TRBV18 with TRBJ1-5; D gene ambiguous. The TCR sequence derives from a woman aged 30 to 39 with alopecia areata. Some clones in this sample may be carry-over from other donors' samples. Sequencing used whole blood, obtained in connection with sensitization to the hapten diphenylcyclopropenone (DPC). CDR3 region: CASSRASTSNQPQHF. CDR3 coding DNA: TGTGCCAGCTCACGCGCATCCACAAGCAATCAGCCCCAGCATTTT.